This is a list of T cell receptor beta chains from one sample in a study of blood T cell repertoires in COVID-19. Sequencing was performed with immunoSEQ multiplex PCR; in TCRdb, only in-frame clones are kept and a portion is missing. This sample yields about 330,000 clones, of which around nine tenths are seen a single time; around 4.6% belongs to the top ten. The source material was PBMCs or T cells enriched from blood (not recorded which). These receptors all stem from a man between 25 and 39 years old who had recovered from COVID-19. The CDR3 runs from the conserved cysteine through the conserved F or W. Fields, in order: D gene, clone size, V gene, J gene, CDR3 length, CDR3 protein, CDR3 DNA. The D gene is left open where the match is weak. The size field is filled for only some rows; it gives once, few, many or a size class.

.	.	TRBV3-1/TRBV3-2	TRBJ2-2	16	CASSQGTGMNTGELFF	TGTGCCAGCAGCCAAGGAACAGGGATGAACACCGGGGAGCTGTTTTTT
.	once	TRBV7-9	TRBJ1-4	15	CASSSYSGGFGKLFF	TGTGCCAGCAGCTCGTATTCGGGGGGATTTGGAAAACTGTTTTTT
TRBD1	.	TRBV29-1	TRBJ1-1	13	CSGQGEWNTEAFF	TGCAGCGGACAGGGGGAGTGGAACACTGAAGCTTTCTTT
TRBD1	.	TRBV24-1	TRBJ2-5	14	CATSVTGASETQYF	TGTGCCACCAGTGTAACAGGGGCATCGGAGACCCAGTACTTC
.	.	TRBV6-1	TRBJ2-7	12	CASSDFSYEQYF	TGTGCCAGCAGTGATTTTAGCTACGAGCAGTACTTC
.	.	TRBV27	TRBJ1-5	16	CASRPSTGAGRQPQHF	TGTGCCAGCAGGCCATCCACAGGAGCGGGACGACAGCCCCAGCATTTT
TRBD2	.	TRBV27	TRBJ2-1	16	CASSFFSSGGAGEQFF	TGTGCCAGCAGTTTCTTTTCTAGCGGGGGGGCGGGTGAGCAGTTCTTC
.	.	TRBV30	TRBJ1-2	13	CAWDGQPNYGYTF	TGTGCCTGGGATGGACAGCCTAACTATGGCTACACCTTC
TRBD1	once	TRBV7-9	TRBJ2-7	17	CASSLARDRVAPYEQYF	TGTGCCAGCAGCTTGGCTCGGGACAGGGTGGCCCCCTACGAGCAGTACTTC
TRBD1	.	TRBV7-8	TRBJ1-5	17	CASSSTGFGSSNQPQHF	TGTGCCAGCAGCTCGACAGGGTTCGGTTCAAGCAATCAGCCCCAGCATTTT
TRBD1	few	TRBV9	TRBJ1-1	15	CASSITTGRNTEAFF	TGTGCCAGCAGCATTACGACAGGGAGGAACACTGAAGCTTTCTTT
.	.	TRBV3-1/TRBV3-2	TRBJ2-5	14	CASRARDGGETQYF	TGTGCCAGTAGGGCTCGCGATGGAGGGGAGACCCAGTACTTC
TRBD1	.	TRBV11-2	TRBJ2-7	13	CASRRTGDYEQYF	TGTGCCAGCAGGCGGACAGGGGACTACGAGCAGTACTTC
TRBD1	.	TRBV27	TRBJ1-2	13	CASGDRGYYGYTF	TGTGCCAGCGGGGACAGGGGATACTATGGCTACACCTTC
.	.	TRBV28	TRBJ1-5	15	CASSLGQFGNQPQHF	TGTGCCAGCAGTTTAGGGCAGTTTGGCAATCAGCCCCAGCATTTT
TRBD2	.	TRBV5-1	TRBJ2-1	13	CASELAGVDEQFF	TGCGCCAGCGAACTAGCGGGGGTGGATGAGCAGTTCTTC
.	.	TRBV28	TRBJ1-2	12	CASSLTGSGYTF	TGTGCCAGCAGTCTCACAGGGTCCGGCTACACCTTC
.	.	TRBV11-3	TRBJ2-3	14	CASSLFSRGDTQYF	TGTGCCAGCAGCTTGTTTTCCAGGGGAGATACGCAGTATTTT
.	.	TRBV5-1	TRBJ2-2	15	CASSALGENTGELFF	TGCGCCAGCAGCGCCCTAGGCGAGAACACCGGGGAGCTGTTTTTT
.	.	TRBV27	TRBJ2-3	14	CASTTSRVADTQYF	TGTGCCAGCACCACCTCCAGGGTCGCAGATACGCAGTATTTT
TRBD2	.	TRBV29-1	TRBJ2-7	14	CSVGVAGPIYEQYF	TGCAGCGTTGGGGTAGCGGGGCCAATCTACGAGCAGTACTTC
TRBD2	.	TRBV5-6	TRBJ2-1	15	CASSLTSGGLYRQFF	TGTGCCAGCAGTTTGACTAGCGGGGGGTTATATCGCCAGTTCTTC
TRBD2	.	TRBV5-1	TRBJ2-1	18	CASSLASGGAMDYNEQFF	TGCGCCAGCAGCTTGGCCAGCGGGGGGGCCATGGACTACAATGAGCAGTTCTTC
.	.	TRBV7-7	TRBJ1-3	15	CASSLSTGTGNTIYF	TGTGCCAGCAGCTTATCCACAGGGACTGGAAACACCATATATTTT
.	.	TRBV18	TRBJ2-2	15	CASSPGRLYTGELFF	TGTGCCAGCTCACCAGGCAGGCTATACACCGGGGAGCTGTTTTTT
.	.	TRBV5-1	TRBJ2-5	15	CASSLGRGALETQYF	TGCGCCAGCAGCTTGGGACGGGGGGCGTTGGAGACCCAGTACTTC
TRBD1	.	TRBV5-4	TRBJ2-7	15	CASSKGQGRAYEQYF	TGTGCCAGCAGCAAAGGACAGGGTAGAGCCTACGAGCAGTACTTC
TRBD1	.	TRBV7-9	TRBJ2-1	15	CASSLTGTGSNEQFF	TGTGCCAGCAGCTTGACCGGGACAGGGAGCAATGAGCAGTTCTTC
TRBD1	.	TRBV6-5	TRBJ1-2	13	CASSSYRGRGYTF	TGTGCCAGCAGCTCCTACAGGGGGCGAGGCTACACCTTC
TRBD1	.	TRBV30	TRBJ2-7	15	CAWRGTGTGSYEQYF	TGTGCCTGGAGGGGGACCGGGACAGGAAGCTACGAGCAGTACTTC
TRBD1	.	TRBV14	TRBJ1-1	18	CASSDRDRGLFMNTEAFF	TGTGCCAGCAGCGATCGGGACAGGGGACTATTCATGAACACTGAAGCTTTCTTT
TRBD1	.	TRBV5-1	TRBJ2-2	14	CASSWGQNSGELFF	TGCGCCAGCAGCTGGGGACAGAACTCCGGGGAGCTGTTTTTT
TRBD1	once	TRBV24-1	TRBJ2-1	14	CATSDLWSGGEQFF	TGTGCCACCAGTGATTTGTGGTCAGGGGGTGAGCAGTTCTTC
TRBD1	.	TRBV7-9	TRBJ1-3	16	CASSYRGASSGNTIYF	TGTGCCAGCAGCTACAGGGGAGCAAGCTCTGGAAACACCATATATTTT
.	few	TRBV2	TRBJ1-2	14	CASTSRATNYGYTF	TGTGCCAGCACCAGCAGGGCGACTAACTATGGCTACACCTTC
TRBD1	.	TRBV28	TRBJ1-1	18	CASPDSTGSSIRDTEAFF	TGTGCCAGCCCGGACTCGACAGGGAGTTCTATTAGGGACACTGAAGCTTTCTTT
.	.	TRBV10-1	TRBJ2-2	14	CASSPSRNTGELFF	TGCGCCAGCAGTCCATCCAGGAACACCGGGGAGCTGTTTTTT
.	.	TRBV9	TRBJ2-2	15	CASSVASQSAGELFF	TGTGCCAGCAGCGTAGCTAGCCAGAGCGCCGGGGAGCTGTTTTTT
TRBD1	.	TRBV5-8	TRBJ2-6	17	CASSLYRGEAGANVLTF	TGTGCCAGCAGCTTGTACAGGGGTGAGGCTGGGGCCAACGTCCTGACTTTC
.	.	TRBV2	TRBJ2-3	16	CASSEGGHRTTDTQYF	TGTGCCAGCAGTGAAGGGGGACACCGCACCACAGATACGCAGTATTTT
.	.	TRBV28	TRBJ2-1	13	CASSLIFSNEQFF	TGTGCCAGCAGTTTAATTTTTAGCAATGAGCAGTTCTTC
.	.	TRBV10-1	TRBJ2-3	15	CASSESMLATDTQYF	TGCGCCAGCAGTGAGTCGATGTTGGCCACAGATACGCAGTATTTT
TRBD1	.	TRBV28	TRBJ2-1	15	CASSPRTGFDNEQFF	TGTGCCAGCAGTCCCCGGACAGGGTTCGACAATGAGCAGTTCTTC
.	.	TRBV6-5	TRBJ2-7	14	CASSYYGPSYEQYF	TGTGCCAGCAGTTACTATGGCCCTTCCTACGAGCAGTACTTC
.	.	TRBV5-1	TRBJ2-3	13	CASSAGQTDTQYF	TGCGCCAGCAGCGCCGGACAAACAGATACGCAGTATTTT
TRBD1	.	TRBV5-5	TRBJ1-3	15	CASRPQQGAGNTIYF	TGTGCCAGCAGACCCCAACAGGGGGCTGGAAACACCATATATTTT
.	.	TRBV4-2	TRBJ2-1	14	CASSQGQGGNEQFF	TGTGCCAGCAGCCAAGGTCAGGGAGGCAATGAGCAGTTCTTC
.	.	TRBV4-1	TRBJ1-1	14	CASSQDRRGTEAFF	TGCGCCAGCAGCCAAGATCGCAGGGGCACTGAAGCTTTCTTT
.	.	TRBV2	TRBJ1-5	14	CASSESGAGQPQHF	TGTGCCAGCAGTGAATCAGGGGCAGGTCAGCCCCAGCATTTT